One sample yielded the 5 T cell receptor beta chains listed below, sequenced in a study of cytomegalovirus exposure and HLA in healthy donors. Primers included in the PCR were 60 Vbeta and 13 Jbeta primers. Profiled with immunoSEQ multiplex PCR; TCRdb holds only in-frame clones, not every one. In the table there are around 200,000 clones, 65% to 80% of which are singletons. The sequenced material came from PBMCs. These receptors were collected from a man younger than 45 in good health and CMV-seropositive.

This rearrangement joins TRBV5-1 to TRBJ1-2, with 11 nucleotides matching TRBD1. Losses at the gene ends were 4 bases for V and 8 bases for J; bases not matched to a gene: 7. Germline CDR1 and CDR2: SGHRS and YFSETQ. There are 14 residues in the CDR3. Here the CDR3 DNA reads TGCGCCAGCAGCCGCCCGGGACAGGGGGGCGGCTACACCTTC. Translation: CASSRPGQGGGYTF. Variable domain in full (rest from reference TRBV5-1 and TRBJ1-2): KAGVTQTPRYLIKTRGQQVTLSCSPISGHRSVSWYQQTPGQGLQFLFEYFSETQRNKGNFPGRFSGRQFSNSRSEMNVSTLELGDSALYLCASSRPGQGGGYTFGSGTRLTVV.

The rearrangement uses TRBV5-1 and TRBJ2-7, with TRBD2 matching 8 bases. Per germline, CDR1 SGHRS and CDR2 YFSETQ. Trimming at V came to 5 bases and at J to 2 bases, leaving 3 bases not matched to a gene. The length of the CDR3 is 13 residues. The CDR3: CASSSGNPYEQYF. The CDR3 nucleotides are TGCGCCAGCAGTAGCGGGAATCCCTACGAGCAGTACTTC.

This clone has a handful of counts. The CDR3 is CASSLLEETETQYF. DNA for the CDR3: TGTGCCAGCAGCTTACTAGAGGAAACAGAGACCCAGTACTTC. V and J are TRBV7-8 and TRBJ2-5; no definite D call. Trimming took off 2 bases at V and 4 bases at J, with 11 bases between the two ends. From germline, CDR1 is SGHVS and CDR2 FQNEAQ. The CDR3 is 14 amino acids.

This rearrangement joins TRBV12-5 to TRBJ1-5; D possibly corresponds to TRBD1 (5 bases). Trimming pared 0 bases from V and 6 bases from J, leaving 15 bases between. The length of the CDR3 is 16 residues. Germline V lookup: CDR1 LGHNT, CDR2 FRNRAP. The CDR3 sequence is CASGLVLAGKAQPQHF. The CDR3 coding sequence is TGTGCTAGTGGTTTGGTACTGGCAGGGAAGGCTCAGCCCCAGCATTTT. The full variable domain, rest sourced from reference TRBV12-5 and TRBJ1-5, is DARVTQTPRHKVTEMGQEVTMRCQPILGHNTVFWYRQTMMQGLELLAYFRNRAPLDDSGMPKDRFSAEMPDATLATLKIQPSEPRDSAVYFCASGLVLAGKAQPQHFGDGTRLSIL.

The chain employs TRBV5-4 and TRBJ2-3; the match to TRBD1 covers 10 bases. V shed 4 bases, J shed 2 bases, and the junction held 4 bases outside the gene matches. This CDR3 has 15 amino acids. Germline assignment: CDR1 SGHNT and CDR2 YYREEE (reference sequence). The CDR3 sequence: CASSGDRGNTDTQYF. The CDR3 DNA reads as TGTGCCAGCAGCGGGGACAGGGGCAACACAGATACGCAGTATTTT. Together with reference TRBV5-4 and TRBJ2-3, the CDR3 gives the full variable domain: ETGVTQSPTHLIKTRGQQVTLRCSSQSGHNTVSWYQQALGQGPQFIFQYYREEENGRGNFPPRFSGLQFPNYSSELNVNALELDDSALYLCASSGDRGNTDTQYFGPGTRLTVL.